These 32 T cell receptor beta chains were sequenced from one sample in a study of blood T cell repertoires in COVID-19. This table comes from immunoSEQ multiplex PCR, and its TCRdb copy is limited to in-frame clones, with some not included. The sample has 70,000 or so clones, 75% to 90% seen once; the top ten hold more than 6.5%. The sample taken for sequencing was peripheral blood. The receptor set was obtained from a woman of 80 years or more with active COVID-19.

The CDR3 DNA sequence: TGTGCCAGCTCACTTCTCGGGTTGCGACAGTCGAACACCGGGGAGCTGTTTTTT. Translating it yields CASSLLGLRQSNTGELFF. V usage is TRBV18 and J usage is TRBJ2-2; a weak D match, TRBD1 (5 bases). V lost 4 bases and J lost 0, with 18 bases in between. From germline, CDR1 is KGHSH and CDR2 LQKENI. This CDR3 contains 18 residues.

This clone was detected only a few times. The J gene is TRBJ2-7, the V gene TRBV5-1; 10 nucleotides line up with TRBD2. The CDR3 is 15 residues long. V dropped 0 bases and J dropped 7; count of bases not matched to a gene: 7. Per the germline V gene, CDR1 is SGHRS and CDR2 is YFSETQ. The CDR3 nucleotides read TGCGCCAGCAGCTTGGCCCTAGCGGGAGAAGGGGAGCAGTACTTC. It specifies CASSLALAGEGEQYF.

This clone was detected only a few times. The genes are TRBV30 and TRBJ2-7; TRBD1 matches 9 bases. V trimming: 7 bases; J trimming: 9 bases; junction bases outside the gene matches: 4. CDR1 and CDR2 from the germline V gene are GTSNPN and SVGIG (reference sequence). CDR3 size: 10 residues. The CDR3 loop is CASGQGTQYF. CDR3 DNA sequence: TGTGCCTCGGGACAGGGCACGCAGTACTTC. Together with reference TRBV30 and TRBJ2-7, the CDR3 gives the full variable domain: SQTIHQWPATLVQPVGSPLSLECTVEGTSNPNLYWYRQAAGRGLQLLFYSVGIGQISSEVPQNLSASRPQDRQFILSSKKLLLSDSGFYLCASGQGTQYFGPGTRLTVT.

This chain joins TRBV6-6 and TRBJ2-7; TRBD2 matches at 14 bases. The CDR3 totals 14 residues. Germline V gene data show CDR1 as MNHNY and CDR2 as SVGAGI (reference sequence). V was clipped by 5 bases and J by 6 bases; unmatched bases: 3. In nucleotides, the CDR3 is TGTGCCAGCAGTAAAGGACTAGCGGGAGGCGAGCAGTACTTC. It is translated as CASSKGLAGGEQYF.

In this sample, this clone turned up a few times. The chain combines TRBV19 with TRBJ2-1, with D unresolved. CDR1 and CDR2 (germline): LNHDA, SQIVND (reference sequence). Trimming removed 5 bases from V and 0 bases from J, with 11 bases in between. The CDR3 length is 15 residues. DNA for the CDR3: TGTGCCAGTAGTTTAGGCGAAAGCTCCTACAATGAGCAGTTCTTC. Protein product: CASSLGESSYNEQFF.

This rearrangement joins TRBV18 to TRBJ1-4; the D gene is possibly TRBD1 (6 bases). CDR3 length equals 14 residues. CDR1 and CDR2 from the germline V gene are KGHSH and LQKENI. With 5 bases removed from V and 6 bases from J, the gap between germline ends came to 13 bases. This CDR3 reads CASSATGLDEKLFF. CDR3 DNA: TGTGCCAGCTCAGCCACAGGGCTGGATGAAAAACTGTTTTTT.

The chain employs TRBV3-1 (or the pseudogene TRBV3-2) and TRBJ1-2, with TRBD1 matching over 8 bases. CDR3 size: 15 residues. The trim removed 4 bases at V and 8 bases at J, leaving 12 bases unmatched. The germline CDR1 and CDR2 sequences are LGHDT and YNNKEL (reference sequence). CDR3 nucleotide sequence: TGTGCCAGCAGCCCGGGGACAGGAGGCTTTAGGGGCTACACCTTC. It codes for CASSPGTGGFRGYTF.

The chain uses TRBV7-2 and TRBJ1-1, with no clear D. This CDR3 is 13 amino acids long. Trimming removed 5 bases at V and 2 bases at J, with 9 bases between. The germline CDR1 and CDR2 sequences are SGHTA and FQGNSA. The CDR3 DNA is TGTGCCAGCAGCGAGGGAGTCAACACTGAAGCTTTCTTT. This gives the protein CASSEGVNTEAFF.

This clone was recorded a few times. The gene calls are TRBV11-2 and TRBJ1-1, with D hard to call. Between the trimmed V and J ends, which lost 3 bases and 4 bases, there was a span of 9 bases. Germline CDR1 SGHAT, CDR2 FQNNGV. This CDR3 is 13 amino acids long. As DNA, the CDR3 is TGTGCCAGCAGCTTGATCGGGAGCACTGAAGCTTTCTTT. Amino acid sequence: CASSLIGSTEAFF.

The chain recombines TRBV4-3 with TRBJ1-4, with D unresolved. The CDR3 contains 15 residues. Trimming removed 0 bases from V and 7 bases from J, with 12 bases in between. Germline values: CDR1 LGHNA, CDR2 YSLEER. DNA for the CDR3: TGCGCCAGCAGCCAAGATCTGGGTGAGGGTGAAAAACTGTTTTTT. Translating it yields CASSQDLGEGEKLFF.

The V gene is TRBV10-3, the J gene TRBJ1-4, with 9 bases aligning to TRBD1. V was clipped by 7 bases and J by 6 bases; unmatched bases: 3. The CDR3 is 13 amino acids. Looked up from germline, CDR1 is ENHRY and CDR2 is SYGVKD. Here the CDR3 reads CAIKGDRDEKLFF. The CDR3 region has the DNA TGTGCCATCAAAGGGGACAGGGATGAAAAACTGTTTTTT.

V usage is TRBV3-1 (or the pseudogene TRBV3-2) and J usage is TRBJ1-5; D not certain. Germline V gene sequence: CDR1 LGHDT, CDR2 YNNKEL (reference sequence). This CDR3 region has 12 residues. V shed 4 bases and J shed 11 bases, with 12 bases lying between them. The CDR3 nucleotides are TGTGCCAGCAGCCCCCTACTTACGTCCCAGCATTTT. Its translation is CASSPLLTSQHF.

The chain has TRBV2 and TRBJ2-3; D gene ambiguous. The CDR3 runs 12 residues. With 2 bases removed from V and 6 bases from J, the gap between germline ends came to 6 bases. Per germline, CDR1 SNHLY and CDR2 FYNNEI. CDR3 in DNA: TGTGCCAGCAGTGAACAACTGGATACGCAGTATTTT. This encodes CASSEQLDTQYF.

This clone was recorded only once. The chain is built from TRBV29-1 and TRBJ2-1; the match to TRBD2 covers 8 bases. V dropped 6 bases and J dropped 8; count of bases not matched to a gene: 12. This CDR3 is built from 14 residues. Germline V gives CDR1 SQVTM, CDR2 ANQGSEA. The CDR3 DNA sequence: TGCAGCGTGAAGAGCGGGAGTGGGTTCCATGAGCAGTTCTTC. It yields the protein CSVKSGSGFHEQFF.

The chain carries TRBV27 and TRBJ1-2; D is perhaps TRBD1 (6 bases). In germline, CDR1 is MNHEY, CDR2 SMNVEV (reference sequence). V dropped 4 bases and J dropped 1 base, with 13 bases sitting between them. The CDR3 is 15 amino acids. CDR3 residues: CASSSITGYNYGYTF. The DNA for the CDR3 is TGTGCCAGCAGTTCCATTACAGGGTATAACTATGGCTACACCTTC.

The V and J genes are TRBV19 and TRBJ2-1; perhaps TRBD2 as D (5 bases). This CDR3 is 17 amino acids long. Per germline, CDR1 LNHDA and CDR2 SQIVND (reference sequence). The germline V and J ends were trimmed by 2 bases and 4 bases, with 18 bases remaining between them. CDR3 sequence: CASSIKPPQRTYNEQFF. For the CDR3, the DNA is TGTGCCAGTAGTATAAAGCCCCCCCAGCGGACTTACAATGAGCAGTTCTTC.

In its sample, this clone was seen a few times. The rearrangement links TRBV28 to TRBJ1-2; TRBD1 aligns across 7 bases. J lost 8 bases, V lost 5 bases, and 14 bases had no gene match. Looked up from germline, CDR1 is MDHEN and CDR2 is SYDVKM. There are 15 residues in the CDR3. The CDR3 DNA follows: TGTGCCAGCAGTACGACTTCATTTGCAGGGGGGGGCTACACCTTC. It specifies CASSTTSFAGGGYTF.

The chain recombines TRBV6-5 with TRBJ2-4; 8 nucleotides line up with TRBD2. The CDR3 extends over 14 amino acids. Trimming took 6 bases from V and 8 from J; bases not matched to a gene: 9. Germline-derived CDR1 and CDR2 are MNHEY and SVGAGI. The CDR3 DNA follows: TGTGCCAGCAGGGGACTAGGGTCGAACGACATTCAGTACTTC. Its translation: CASRGLGSNDIQYF.

V gene TRBV18 combines with J gene TRBJ2-2; 11 nucleotides align to TRBD2. This CDR3 contains 17 residues. Germline CDR1 and CDR2: KGHSH and LQKENI. V was clipped by 3 bases and J by 0 bases; unmatched bases: 3. CDR3 in amino acids: CASSPSSGRPNTGELFF. Written as DNA, the CDR3 is TGTGCCAGCTCACCTTCTAGCGGGAGGCCGAACACCGGGGAGCTGTTTTTT.

V and J are TRBV6-1 and TRBJ2-4, with 14 nucleotides matching TRBD2. With 1 base clipped from V and 8 bases from J, the junction kept 1 base outside the gene matches. From germline, CDR1 is MNHNS and CDR2 SASEGT. This CDR3 contains 15 residues. The CDR3 nucleotides are TGTGCCAGCAGTGAAGGACTAGCGGGGGGGGACATTCAGTACTTC. Amino acid sequence: CASSEGLAGGDIQYF.

The chain joins TRBV5-1 to TRBJ2-1; D remains unclear. Germline V lookup: CDR1 SGHRS, CDR2 YFSETQ. V was pared by 4 bases and J by 7 bases, with 12 bases between. This CDR3 is 13 amino acids long. The CDR3 bases are TGCGCCAGCAGCGTCCCACCTACGAATGAGCAGTTCTTC. It is translated as CASSVPPTNEQFF. The full variable domain, rest sourced from reference TRBV5-1 and TRBJ2-1, is KAGVTQTPRYLIKTRGQQVTLSCSPISGHRSVSWYQQTPGQGLQFLFEYFSETQRNKGNFPGRFSGRQFSNSRSEMNVSTLELGDSALYLCASSVPPTNEQFFGPGTRLTVL.

The chain couples TRBV2 to TRBJ1-2; D remains ambiguous. This CDR3 spans 12 amino acids. The V gene's germline CDR1 is SNHLY and CDR2 FYNNEI. The V end lost 7 bases, the J end lost 6 bases, and 12 bases lay between the germline ends. The CDR3 DNA reads TGTGCCAGCATGCAGGAGGTTCATGGCTACACCTTC. This sequence encodes CASMQEVHGYTF.

CDR3 in amino acids: CASSFSGPYEQYF. DNA for the CDR3: TGTGCCAGCAGCTTTAGCGGCCCCTACGAGCAGTACTTC. The chain carries TRBV11-2 and TRBJ2-7; TRBD2 is a possible D gene (6 bases). Trimming pared 3 bases from V and 2 bases from J, leaving 8 bases between. CDR3 size: 13 residues. Germline V gene sequence: CDR1 SGHAT, CDR2 FQNNGV.

This clone came up a few times. V and J are TRBV6-5 and TRBJ1-5, with a weak D call TRBD1 (6 bases). The CDR3 has 15 amino acids. Trimming pared 5 bases from V and 5 bases from J, leaving 16 bases between. Germline-derived CDR1 and CDR2 are MNHEY and SVGAGI. The CDR3 nucleotides read TGTGCCAGCAGTCCCGGAGGCAGGGGCTATCAGCCCCAGCATTTT. Translated: CASSPGGRGYQPQHF.

This clone was detected only once. The chain employs TRBV5-6 and TRBJ2-3, with 11 bases lining up with TRBD2. The length of the CDR3 is 14 residues. The germline V gene has CDR1 SGHDT and CDR2 YYEEEE. Unmatched junction bases numbered 2, after V lost 0 bases and J lost 8 bases. CDR3 DNA: TGTGCCAGCAGCTTGGTTCTAGCGGGAGGTACGCAGTATTTT. The encoded protein is CASSLVLAGGTQYF.

The chain employs TRBV19 and TRBJ1-4, with unresolved D. This CDR3 contains 14 residues. The ends were cut back, 9 bases at V and 7 bases at J, with 18 bases in the middle. Germline CDR1 LNHDA, CDR2 SQIVND (reference sequence). CDR3 region: CASTLRAPSEKLFF. CDR3 in DNA: TGTGCCAGCACCCTGAGGGCCCCCAGTGAAAAACTGTTTTTT.

The chain recombines TRBV7-8 with TRBJ2-3, with 12 bases fitting TRBD2. The CDR3 runs 17 residues. J was trimmed by 5 bases and V by 3 bases; bases with no gene match: 9. The germline V gene has CDR1 SGHVS and CDR2 FQNEAQ. In nucleotides, the CDR3 is TGTGCCAGCAGCTTCGAGAGGACTAGCGGGATTAGAGATACGCAGTATTTT. Translation gives CASSFERTSGIRDTQYF.

This clone was found once. This rearrangement joins TRBV11-3 to TRBJ2-1; D possibly corresponds to TRBD2 (7 bases). CDR1 and CDR2 from the germline V gene are SGHNT and YENEEA. The CDR3 runs 15 residues. V dropped 2 bases and J dropped 4 bases, with 12 bases sitting between them. The CDR3 protein is CASSLQGGEYNEQFF. The CDR3 region has the DNA TGTGCCAGCAGCTTACAAGGGGGGGAGTACAATGAGCAGTTCTTC.

This clone was picked up one time. The chain uses TRBV3-1 (or the pseudogene TRBV3-2) and TRBJ2-7, with TRBD1 as a possible D gene (5 bases). The CDR3 is 12 residues long. Germline CDR1 LGHDT, CDR2 YNNKEL (reference sequence). The V and J ends lost 6 bases and 6 bases respectively, with 12 bases between them. CDR3 protein: CASRRGASEQYF. In DNA form, the CDR3 reads TGTGCCAGCAGAAGGGGCGCTTCCGAGCAGTACTTC.

There are a few counts of this clone. The chain uses TRBV10-3 and TRBJ2-7; no firm D call. CDR3 length: 13 amino acids. Per the germline V gene, CDR1 is ENHRY and CDR2 is SYGVKD. V was cut by 0 bases and J by 6 bases, with 9 bases left in between. The CDR3 nucleotides are TGTGCCATCAGTGAGTCTCCAGCGACCGAGCAGTACTTC. This encodes CAISESPATEQYF.

This clone was recorded only once. This rearrangement joins TRBV7-8 to TRBJ2-3, with TRBD2 matching over 7 bases. The germline gives CDR1 SGHVS, CDR2 FQNEAQ. V shed 0 bases, J shed 6 bases, and the junction held 0 bases outside the gene matches. The CDR3 length is 13 residues. CDR3: CASSLALADTQYF. CDR3 DNA sequence: TGTGCCAGCAGCTTAGCACTAGCGGATACGCAGTATTTT.

The chain employs TRBV30 and TRBJ1-5, with D perhaps matching TRBD1 (6 bases). The V end was cut by 1 base, the J end by 5 bases, with 9 bases between. The V gene's germline CDR1 is GTSNPN and CDR2 SVGIG (reference sequence). The CDR3 loop spans 13 amino acids. The chain's CDR3 is CAWSGGPYQPQHF. The CDR3 bases are TGTGCCTGGAGTGGGGGGCCTTATCAGCCCCAGCATTTT.